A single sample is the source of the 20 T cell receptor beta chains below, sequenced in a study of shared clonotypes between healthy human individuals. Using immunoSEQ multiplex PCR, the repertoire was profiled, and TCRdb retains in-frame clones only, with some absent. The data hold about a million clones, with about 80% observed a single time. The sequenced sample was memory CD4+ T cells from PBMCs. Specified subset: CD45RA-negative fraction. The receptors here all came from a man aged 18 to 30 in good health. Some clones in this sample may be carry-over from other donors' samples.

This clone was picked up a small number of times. CDR3 DNA: TGTGCCAGCAGCCGCCCAGGGGAAGGTAATGAAAAACTGTTTTTT. It is translated as CASSRPGEGNEKLFF. This sequence joins TRBV4-2 and TRBJ1-4, with D perhaps matching TRBD1 (6 bases). Trimming stripped 4 bases from V and 4 bases from J, with 13 bases between. This CDR3 region has 15 residues. Germline CDR1 is LGHNA and CDR2 is YNFKEQ.

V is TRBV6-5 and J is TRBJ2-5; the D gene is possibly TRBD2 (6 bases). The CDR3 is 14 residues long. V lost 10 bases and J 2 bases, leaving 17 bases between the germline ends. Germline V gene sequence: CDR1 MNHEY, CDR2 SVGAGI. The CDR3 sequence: CATAWGGAQETQYF. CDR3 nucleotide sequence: TGTGCCACCGCTTGGGGCGGGGCACAAGAGACCCAGTACTTC.

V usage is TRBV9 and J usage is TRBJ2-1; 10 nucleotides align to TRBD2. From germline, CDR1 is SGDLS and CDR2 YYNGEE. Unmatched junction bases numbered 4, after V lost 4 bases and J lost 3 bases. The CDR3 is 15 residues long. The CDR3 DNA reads TGTGCCAGCAGCCTACTAGCGGGGCTCTACAATGAGCAGTTCTTC. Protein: CASSLLAGLYNEQFF.

The CDR3 DNA is TGTGCCAGCACCCAGTCGGGACAGGGGTCACATACGCAGTATTTT. Protein: CASTQSGQGSHTQYF. The chain recombines TRBV7-9 with TRBJ2-3; 10 bases are a match to TRBD1. The CDR3 loop spans 15 amino acids. V shed 7 bases and J 7 bases; nucleotides not matched to a gene: 11. Germline V gene data show CDR1 as SEHNR and CDR2 as FQNEAQ (reference sequence).

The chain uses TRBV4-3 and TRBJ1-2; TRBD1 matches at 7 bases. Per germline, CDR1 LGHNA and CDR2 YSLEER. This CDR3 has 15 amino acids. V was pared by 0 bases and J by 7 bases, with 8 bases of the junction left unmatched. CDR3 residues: CASSQEPRGGFGYTF. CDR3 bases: TGCGCCAGCAGCCAAGAGCCCAGAGGGGGCTTTGGCTACACCTTC.

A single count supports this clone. The CDR3 sequence is CASSNGLTLYNEQFF. The CDR3 coding sequence is TGTGCCAGCAGTAACGGACTTACACTTTACAATGAGCAGTTCTTC. The chain joins TRBV6-5 to TRBJ2-1, with D perhaps matching TRBD2 (5 bases). The germline gives CDR1 MNHEY, CDR2 SVGAGI. The V and J ends lost 5 bases and 4 bases respectively, with 15 bases between them. The CDR3 spans 15 residues.

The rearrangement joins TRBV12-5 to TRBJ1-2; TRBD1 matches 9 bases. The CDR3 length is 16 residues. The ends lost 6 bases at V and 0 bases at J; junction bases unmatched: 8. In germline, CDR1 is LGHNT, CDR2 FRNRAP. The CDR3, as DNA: TGTGCTAGTGGCCTAGGACAGGGGACAGCTAACTATGGCTACACCTTC. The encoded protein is CASGLGQGTANYGYTF.

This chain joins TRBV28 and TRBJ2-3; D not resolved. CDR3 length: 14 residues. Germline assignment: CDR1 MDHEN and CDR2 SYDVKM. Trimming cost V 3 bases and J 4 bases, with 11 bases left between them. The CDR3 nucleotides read TGTGCCAGCAGTTTGAGACTTACCGCAGATACGCAGTATTTT. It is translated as CASSLRLTADTQYF.

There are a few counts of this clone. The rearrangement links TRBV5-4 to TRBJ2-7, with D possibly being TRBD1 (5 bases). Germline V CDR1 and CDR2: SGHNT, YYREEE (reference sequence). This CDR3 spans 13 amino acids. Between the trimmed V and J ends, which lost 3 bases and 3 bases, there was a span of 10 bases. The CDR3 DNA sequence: TGTGCCAGCAGCTCACCGACAGTCTACGAGCAGTACTTC. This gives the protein CASSSPTVYEQYF.

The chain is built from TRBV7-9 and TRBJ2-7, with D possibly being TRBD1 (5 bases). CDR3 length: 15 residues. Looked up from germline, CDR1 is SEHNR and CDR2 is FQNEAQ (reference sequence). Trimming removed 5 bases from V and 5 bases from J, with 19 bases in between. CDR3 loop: CASSPWRTEDNEQYF. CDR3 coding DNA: TGTGCCAGCAGCCCTTGGCGCACAGAGGACAACGAGCAGTACTTC.

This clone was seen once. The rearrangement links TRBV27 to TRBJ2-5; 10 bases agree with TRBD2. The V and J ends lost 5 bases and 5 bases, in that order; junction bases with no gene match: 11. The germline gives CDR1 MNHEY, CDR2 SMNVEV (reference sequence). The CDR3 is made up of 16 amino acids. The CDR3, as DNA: TGTGCCAGCAGTCCCGAAAGCGGGAGGGCCTGGGAGACCCAGTACTTC. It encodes CASSPESGRAWETQYF.

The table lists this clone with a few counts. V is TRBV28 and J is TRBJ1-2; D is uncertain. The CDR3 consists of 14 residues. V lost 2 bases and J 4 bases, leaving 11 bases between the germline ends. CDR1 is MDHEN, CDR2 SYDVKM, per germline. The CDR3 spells CASSLGDGFYGYTF. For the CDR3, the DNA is TGTGCCAGCAGTTTAGGTGACGGTTTCTATGGCTACACCTTC.

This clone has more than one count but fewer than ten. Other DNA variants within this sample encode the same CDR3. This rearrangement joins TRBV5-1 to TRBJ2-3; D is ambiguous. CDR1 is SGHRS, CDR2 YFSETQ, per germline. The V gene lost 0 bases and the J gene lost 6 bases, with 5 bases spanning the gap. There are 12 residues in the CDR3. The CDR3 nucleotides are TGCGCCAGCAGCTTGGATGGGGATACGCAGTATTTT. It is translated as CASSLDGDTQYF.

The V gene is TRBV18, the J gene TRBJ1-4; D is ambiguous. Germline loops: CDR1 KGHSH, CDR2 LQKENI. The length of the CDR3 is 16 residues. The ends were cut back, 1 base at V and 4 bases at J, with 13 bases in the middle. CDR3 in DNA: TGTGCCAGCTCACCACAAAGACGTGGAGATAATGAAAAACTGTTTTTT. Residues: CASSPQRRGDNEKLFF.

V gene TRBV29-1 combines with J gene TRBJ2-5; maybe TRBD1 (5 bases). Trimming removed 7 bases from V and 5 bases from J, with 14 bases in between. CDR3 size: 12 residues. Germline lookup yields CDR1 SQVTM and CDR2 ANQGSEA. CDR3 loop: CSGGKGAETQYF. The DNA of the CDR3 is TGCAGCGGGGGAAAAGGGGCGGAGACCCAGTACTTC.

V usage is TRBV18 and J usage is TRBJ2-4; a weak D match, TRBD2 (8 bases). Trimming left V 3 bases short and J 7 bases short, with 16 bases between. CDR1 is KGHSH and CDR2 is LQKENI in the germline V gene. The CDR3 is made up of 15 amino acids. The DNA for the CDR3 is TGTGCCAGCTCACCGCCGGGAGGGGGCTGGAACATTCAGTACTTC. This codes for CASSPPGGGWNIQYF.

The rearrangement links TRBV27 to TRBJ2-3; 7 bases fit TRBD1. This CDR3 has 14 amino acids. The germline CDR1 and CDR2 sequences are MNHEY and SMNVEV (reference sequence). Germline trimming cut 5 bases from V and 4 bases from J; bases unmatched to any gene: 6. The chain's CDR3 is CASSHYRGSDTQYF. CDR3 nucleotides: TGTGCCAGCAGTCATTACAGGGGATCAGATACGCAGTATTTT.

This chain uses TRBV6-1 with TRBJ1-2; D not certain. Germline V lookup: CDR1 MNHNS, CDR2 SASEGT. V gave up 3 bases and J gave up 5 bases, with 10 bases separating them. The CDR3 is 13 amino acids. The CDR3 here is CASSDRQLYGYTF. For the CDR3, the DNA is TGTGCCAGCAGTGACCGGCAGCTTTATGGCTACACCTTC.

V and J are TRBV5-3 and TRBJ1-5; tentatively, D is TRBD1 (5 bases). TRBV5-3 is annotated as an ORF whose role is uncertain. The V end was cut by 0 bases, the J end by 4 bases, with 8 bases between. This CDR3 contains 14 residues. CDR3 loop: CARSLGDLNQPQHF. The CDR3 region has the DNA TGTGCCAGAAGCTTGGGGGACCTAAATCAGCCCCAGCATTTT.

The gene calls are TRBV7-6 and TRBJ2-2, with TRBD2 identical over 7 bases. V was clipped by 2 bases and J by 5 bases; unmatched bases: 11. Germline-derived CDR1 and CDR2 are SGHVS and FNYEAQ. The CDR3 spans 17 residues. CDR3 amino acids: CASSLLLGEGRTGELFF. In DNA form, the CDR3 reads TGTGCCAGCAGCTTACTTCTGGGGGAGGGTCGGACCGGGGAGCTGTTTTTT.